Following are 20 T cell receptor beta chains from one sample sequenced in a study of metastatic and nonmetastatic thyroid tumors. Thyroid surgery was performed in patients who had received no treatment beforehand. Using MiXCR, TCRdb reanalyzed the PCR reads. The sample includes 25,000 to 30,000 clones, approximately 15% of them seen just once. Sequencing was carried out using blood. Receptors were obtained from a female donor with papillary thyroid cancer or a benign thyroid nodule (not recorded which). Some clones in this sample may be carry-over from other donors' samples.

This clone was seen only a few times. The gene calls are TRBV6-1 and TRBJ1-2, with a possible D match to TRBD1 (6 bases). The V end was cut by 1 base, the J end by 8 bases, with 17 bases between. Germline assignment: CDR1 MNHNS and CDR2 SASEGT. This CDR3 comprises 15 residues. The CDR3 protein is CASSEEYRDMTGYTF. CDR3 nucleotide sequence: TGTGCCAGCAGTGAAGAGTACCGGGACATGACCGGCTACACCTTC.

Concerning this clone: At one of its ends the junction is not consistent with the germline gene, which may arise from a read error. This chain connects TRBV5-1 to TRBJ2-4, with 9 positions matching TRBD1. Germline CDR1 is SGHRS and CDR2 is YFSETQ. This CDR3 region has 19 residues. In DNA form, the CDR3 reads TGCGCCAGCAGCTTTGGCTTGACAGGGGGTCATGGAGCAAAAAACATTAAGTACTTC. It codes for CASSFGLTGGHGAKNIKYF. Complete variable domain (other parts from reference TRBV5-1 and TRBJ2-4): KAGVTQTPRYLIKTRGQQVTLSCSPISGHRSVSWYQQTPGQGLQFLFEYFSETQRNKGNFPGRFSGRQFSNSRSEMNVSTLELGDSALYLCASSFGLTGGHGAKNIKYFGAGTRLSVL.

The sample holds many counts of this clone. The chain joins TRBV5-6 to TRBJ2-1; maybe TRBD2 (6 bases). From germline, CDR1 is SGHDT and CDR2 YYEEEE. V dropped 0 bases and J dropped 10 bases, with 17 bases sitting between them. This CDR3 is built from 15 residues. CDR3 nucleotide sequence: TGTGCCAGCAGCTTGGACGGACTACCCGTGAGGGAGCAGTTCTTC. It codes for CASSLDGLPVREQFF.

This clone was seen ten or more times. CDR3 sequence: CASSPRQGAGETQYF. The DNA of the CDR3 is TGTGCCAGCAGCCCGCGACAGGGGGCGGGAGAGACCCAGTACTTC. The rearrangement links TRBV11-2 to TRBJ2-5, with 10 nucleotides matching TRBD1. The CDR3 has 15 residues. The V gene end was trimmed by 5 bases and the J gene end by 4 bases; junction bases not matched to a gene: 7. Germline CDR1 SGHAT, CDR2 FQNNGV.

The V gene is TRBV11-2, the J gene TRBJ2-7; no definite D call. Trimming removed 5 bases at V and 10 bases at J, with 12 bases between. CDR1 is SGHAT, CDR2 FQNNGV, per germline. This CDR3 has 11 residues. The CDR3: CASSLLRDQYF. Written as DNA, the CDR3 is TGTGCCAGCAGCCTTCTGCGTGATCAGTACTTC. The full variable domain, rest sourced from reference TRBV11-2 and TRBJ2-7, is EAGVAQSPRYKIIEKRQSVAFWCNPISGHATLYWYQQILGQGPKLLIQFQNNGVVDDSQLPKDRFSAERLKGVDSTLKIQPAKLEDSAVYLCASSLLRDQYFGPGTRLTVT.

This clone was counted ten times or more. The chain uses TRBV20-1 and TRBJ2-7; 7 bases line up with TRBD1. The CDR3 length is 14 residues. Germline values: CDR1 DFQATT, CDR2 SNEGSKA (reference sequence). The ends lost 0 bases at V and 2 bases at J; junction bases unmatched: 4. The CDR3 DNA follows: TGCAGTGCTAGAGAATACAGGGGCCCCTACGAGCAGTACTTC. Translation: CSAREYRGPYEQYF.

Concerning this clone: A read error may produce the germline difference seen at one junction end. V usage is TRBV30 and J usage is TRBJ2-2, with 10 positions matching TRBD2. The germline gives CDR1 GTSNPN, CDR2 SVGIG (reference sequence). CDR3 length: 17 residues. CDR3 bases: TGTACCTGGGCCCCCTCGGTACTAGCGGGGCCCACCGGGGAGCTGTTTTTT. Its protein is CTWAPSVLAGPTGELFF.

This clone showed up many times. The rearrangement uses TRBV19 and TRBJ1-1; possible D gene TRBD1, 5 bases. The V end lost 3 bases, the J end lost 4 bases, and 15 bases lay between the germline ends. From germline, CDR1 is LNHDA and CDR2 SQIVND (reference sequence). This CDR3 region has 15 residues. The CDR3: CASSILRRGGTEAFF. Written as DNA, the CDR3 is TGTGCCAGTAGTATTTTGAGGCGGGGGGGCACTGAAGCTTTCTTT.

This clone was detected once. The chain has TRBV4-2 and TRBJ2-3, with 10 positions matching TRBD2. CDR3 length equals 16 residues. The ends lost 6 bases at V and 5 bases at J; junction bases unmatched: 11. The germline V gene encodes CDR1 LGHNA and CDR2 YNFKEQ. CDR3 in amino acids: CASRLTSGRAGDTQYF. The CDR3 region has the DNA TGTGCCAGCAGACTCACAAGCGGGAGGGCCGGAGATACGCAGTATTTT.

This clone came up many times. This CDR3 is CASSPTGGQETQYF. The CDR3 nucleotides read TGCGCCAGCAGTCCTACAGGGGGTCAAGAGACCCAGTACTTC. The V and J genes are TRBV10-1 and TRBJ2-5, with 8 bases identical to TRBD1. Germline assignment: CDR1 WNHNN and CDR2 SYGVQD (reference sequence). The CDR3 is 14 amino acids. Germline trimming cut 5 bases from V and 2 bases from J; bases unmatched to any gene: 4.

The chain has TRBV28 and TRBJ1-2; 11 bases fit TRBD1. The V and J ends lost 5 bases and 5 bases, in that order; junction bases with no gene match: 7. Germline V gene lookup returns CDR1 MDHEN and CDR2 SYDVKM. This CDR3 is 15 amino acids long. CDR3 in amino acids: CASSPGTGGLYGYTF. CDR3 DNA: TGTGCCAGCAGTCCCGGGACAGGGGGATTATATGGCTACACCTTC.

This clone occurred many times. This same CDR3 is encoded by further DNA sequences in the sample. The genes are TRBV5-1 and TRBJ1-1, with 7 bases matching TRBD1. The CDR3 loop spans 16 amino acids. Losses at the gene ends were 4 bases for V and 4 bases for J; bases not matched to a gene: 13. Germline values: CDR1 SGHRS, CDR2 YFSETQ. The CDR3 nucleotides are TGCGCCAGCAGCCCCTGGACAGGCGGCGGGTCCACTGAAGCTTTCTTT. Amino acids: CASSPWTGGGSTEAFF.

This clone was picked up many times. CDR3 region: CSARVSRGFRNEQFF. In DNA, the CDR3 is TGCAGTGCTAGGGTCAGTAGAGGGTTTCGGAATGAGCAGTTCTTC. V is TRBV20-1 and J is TRBJ2-1; TRBD2 is a possible D gene (5 bases). The V gene's germline CDR1 is DFQATT and CDR2 SNEGSKA (reference sequence). V lost 3 bases and J lost 7, with 19 bases in between. CDR3 size: 15 residues.

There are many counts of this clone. CDR3 DNA sequence: TGTGCCAGCAGCTTAAAGGGGGCCGGATGGAAAAACATTCAGTACTTC. It yields the protein CASSLKGAGWKNIQYF. The chain links TRBV11-3 to TRBJ2-4; the match to TRBD1 covers 7 bases. V trimming: 2 bases; J trimming: 4 bases; junction bases outside the gene matches: 8. CDR1 is SGHNT and CDR2 is YENEEA in the germline V gene. The CDR3 extends over 16 amino acids.

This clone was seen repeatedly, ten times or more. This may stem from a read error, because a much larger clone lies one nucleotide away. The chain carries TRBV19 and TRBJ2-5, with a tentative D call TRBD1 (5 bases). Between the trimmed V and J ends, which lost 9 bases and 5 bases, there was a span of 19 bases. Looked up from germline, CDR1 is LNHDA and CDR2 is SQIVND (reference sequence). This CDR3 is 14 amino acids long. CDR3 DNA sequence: TGTGCCAGCGCTGGACATGCCAGGTCCGAGACCCAGTACTTC. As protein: CASAGHARSETQYF.

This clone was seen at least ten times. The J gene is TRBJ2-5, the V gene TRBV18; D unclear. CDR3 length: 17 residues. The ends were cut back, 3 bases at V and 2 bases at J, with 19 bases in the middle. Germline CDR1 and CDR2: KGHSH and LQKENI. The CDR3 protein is CASSPQVEWTQQETQYF. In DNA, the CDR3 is TGTGCCAGCTCACCCCAGGTCGAGTGGACGCAGCAAGAGACCCAGTACTTC.

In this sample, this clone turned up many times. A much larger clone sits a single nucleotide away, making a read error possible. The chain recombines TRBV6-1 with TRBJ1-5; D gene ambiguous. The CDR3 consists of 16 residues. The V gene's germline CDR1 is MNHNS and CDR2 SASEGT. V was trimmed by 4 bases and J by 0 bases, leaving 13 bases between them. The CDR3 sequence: CASSGRRYSSNQPQHF. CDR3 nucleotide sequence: TGTGCCAGCAGTGGTCGCAGATACTCTAGCAATCAGCCCCAGCATTTT.

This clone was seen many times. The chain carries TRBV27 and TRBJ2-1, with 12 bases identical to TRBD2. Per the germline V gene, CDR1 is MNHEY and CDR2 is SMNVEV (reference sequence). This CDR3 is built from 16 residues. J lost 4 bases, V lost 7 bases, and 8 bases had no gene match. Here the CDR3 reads CASKTSGTSGYNEQFF. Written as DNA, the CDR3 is TGTGCCAGCAAGACCTCCGGGACTAGCGGGTACAATGAGCAGTTCTTC.

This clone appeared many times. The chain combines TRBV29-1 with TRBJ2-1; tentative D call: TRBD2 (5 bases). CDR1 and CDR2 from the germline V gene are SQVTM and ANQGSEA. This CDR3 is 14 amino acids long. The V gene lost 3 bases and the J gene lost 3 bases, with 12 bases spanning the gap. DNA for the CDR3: TGCAGCGTTGAGAGGGTTAGCTACTACAATGAGCAGTTCTTC. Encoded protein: CSVERVSYYNEQFF.

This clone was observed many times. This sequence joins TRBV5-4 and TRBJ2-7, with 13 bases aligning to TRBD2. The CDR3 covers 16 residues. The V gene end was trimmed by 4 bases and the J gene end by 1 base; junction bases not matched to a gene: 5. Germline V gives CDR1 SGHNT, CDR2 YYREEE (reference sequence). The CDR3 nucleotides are TGTGCCAGCAGCGCGGGACTAGCGGGACTGTCCTACGAGCAGTACTTC. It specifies CASSAGLAGLSYEQYF.